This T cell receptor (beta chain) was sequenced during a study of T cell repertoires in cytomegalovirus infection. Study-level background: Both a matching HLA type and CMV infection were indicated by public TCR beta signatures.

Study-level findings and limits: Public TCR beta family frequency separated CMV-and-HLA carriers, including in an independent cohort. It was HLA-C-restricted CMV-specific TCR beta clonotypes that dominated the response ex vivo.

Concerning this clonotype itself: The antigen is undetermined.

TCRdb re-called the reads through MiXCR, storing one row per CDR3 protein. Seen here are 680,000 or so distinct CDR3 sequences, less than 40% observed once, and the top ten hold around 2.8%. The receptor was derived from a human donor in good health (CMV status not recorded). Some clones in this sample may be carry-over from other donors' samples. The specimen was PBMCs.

CDR3 bases: TGTGCCAGCAACCCGGCGGGACTAGTCGATGAGCAGTTCTTC. Its translation is CASNPAGLVDEQFF. V usage is TRBV12-3 or TRBV12-4 and J usage is TRBJ2-1; 8 bases agree with TRBD2. V dropped 7 bases and J dropped 8; count of bases not matched to a gene: 10. The CDR3 is 14 residues long.